What follows are 20 T cell receptor beta chains derived from one specimen sequenced in a study of T cell repertoires in cytomegalovirus infection. No antigen has been assigned to these receptors. TCRdb processed the reads anew with MiXCR; each CDR3 protein has one entry. The repertoire holds more than 110,000 distinct CDR3 sequences, with roughly 32% as singletons. Here the sequenced sample was CD8+ T cells from cultured PBMCs, taken from culture after CMV antigen stimulation. These receptors were taken from a human donor in good health (CMV status not recorded). Some clones in this sample may be carry-over from other donors' samples.

In regard to this clonotype: An end of the junction does not agree with germline; a read error may underlie this. The chain recombines TRBV6-5 with TRBJ2-1; the match to TRBD2 covers 9 bases. Germline loops: CDR1 MNHEY, CDR2 SVGAGI. This CDR3 comprises 16 residues. Here the CDR3 DNA reads TGTGCCAGCACTTACAGACTAGCGGCAGGCCTAGATGAGCAGTTCTTC. This sequence encodes CASTYRLAAGLDEQFF.

This rearrangement joins TRBV20-1 to TRBJ1-1; D is undetermined. V lost 0 bases, J lost 6 bases, and 8 bases lay in between. Germline values: CDR1 DFQATT, CDR2 SNEGSKA (reference sequence). The CDR3 has 12 residues. This chain's CDR3 is CSARDLTAEAFF. The CDR3, as DNA: TGCAGTGCTAGAGACCTAACCGCTGAAGCTTTCTTT.

This clonotype was seen ten or more times. The genes are TRBV5-1 and TRBJ1-1, with D uncertain. CDR1 and CDR2 from the germline V gene are SGHRS and YFSETQ. V lost 0 bases to trimming and J lost 4 bases, with 10 bases between them. This CDR3 comprises 14 residues. CDR3 DNA sequence: TGCGCCAGCAGCTTGGTTCCCCGGGGCACTGAAGCTTTCTTT. As protein: CASSLVPRGTEAFF.

This clonotype was observed a few times. This chain uses TRBV11-2 with TRBJ2-1; 9 bases align to TRBD2. This CDR3 region has 15 residues. Trimming at V came to 6 bases and at J to 5 bases, leaving 8 bases not matched to a gene. Germline CDR1 is SGHAT and CDR2 is FQNNGV. Here the CDR3 DNA reads TGTGCCAGCAGTGCTATGCTAGCGGGGAACAATGAGCAGTTCTTC. Its protein product is CASSAMLAGNNEQFF.

In its sample, this clonotype was seen a few times. The CDR3 DNA reads as TGTGCCAGCCCTGGACAGGGTGAAGTATTCCTGATGTACAATGAGCAGTTCTTC. Translation gives CASPGQGEVFLMYNEQFF. The chain uses TRBV6-1 and TRBJ2-1, with 8 positions matching TRBD1. V was pared by 8 bases and J by 4 bases, with 19 bases of the junction left unmatched. This CDR3 has 18 residues. Germline V gene data show CDR1 as MNHNS and CDR2 as SASEGT.

Only a few counts were recorded for this clonotype. V is TRBV2 and J is TRBJ2-7; 7 bases are a match to TRBD2. Germline V gives CDR1 SNHLY, CDR2 FYNNEI. V dropped 2 bases and J dropped 7; count of bases not matched to a gene: 11. This CDR3 contains 15 residues. Written as DNA, the CDR3 is TGTGCCAGCAGTGAAAGTCTGTTGGCCGGGAGGGAGCAGTACTTC. As protein: CASSESLLAGREQYF.

This clonotype was detected a few times. The rearrangement uses TRBV25-1 and TRBJ2-2, with 9 positions matching TRBD2. Trimming cost V 3 bases and J 5 bases; bases outside gene matches: 7. CDR1 and CDR2 (germline): MGHDK, SYGVNS. This CDR3 has 16 amino acids. The CDR3: CASSDKRGARTGELFF. CDR3 DNA: TGTGCCAGCAGTGATAAGCGGGGGGCTAGGACCGGGGAGCTGTTTTTT.

This clonotype came up many times. The rearrangement links TRBV18 to TRBJ1-1; tentative D call: TRBD1 (6 bases). The CDR3 spans 15 residues. The V end was cut by 4 bases, the J end by 2 bases, with 14 bases between. CDR1 is KGHSH and CDR2 is LQKENI in the germline V gene. The CDR3 here is CASSLGGQPNTEAFF. The CDR3 region has the DNA TGTGCCAGCTCACTAGGCGGACAGCCTAACACTGAAGCTTTCTTT.

This clonotype has only a few counts. The chain joins TRBV28 to TRBJ2-1; D might be TRBD2 (5 bases). V dropped 8 bases and J dropped 1 base, with 18 bases sitting between them. Germline V lookup: CDR1 MDHEN, CDR2 SYDVKM. This CDR3 contains 16 residues. The CDR3 here is CASSPRSGSSYNEQFF. The CDR3 DNA reads as TGTGCCAGCTCCCCCCGAAGCGGTAGTTCCTACAATGAGCAGTTCTTC.

Only a few counts were recorded for this clonotype. This chain joins TRBV7-9 and TRBJ1-2; tentative D call: TRBD1 (5 bases). From germline, CDR1 is SEHNR and CDR2 FQNEAQ (reference sequence). Trimming removed 5 bases from V and 8 bases from J, with 24 bases in between. The CDR3 contains 16 residues. In DNA form, the CDR3 reads TGTGCCAGCAGCGTTAATTGGGACTCTGGCGCTGAAGGCTACACCTTC. It yields the protein CASSVNWDSGAEGYTF.

The V and J genes are TRBV7-6 and TRBJ1-5; D gene uncertain. The length of the CDR3 is 16 residues. Germline-derived CDR1 and CDR2 are SGHVS and FNYEAQ. Between the trimmed V and J ends, which lost 1 base and 4 bases, there was a span of 14 bases. The CDR3, as DNA: TGTGCCAGCAGCTTAGGGGCAGGTGGGCCGAATCAGCCCCAGCATTTT. It codes for CASSLGAGGPNQPQHF.

This clonotype has a handful of counts. The chain carries TRBV4-1 and TRBJ1-1, with 8 bases aligning to TRBD1. V lost 3 bases, J lost 8 bases, and 2 bases stayed unmatched. Germline V gene sequence: CDR1 MGHRA, CDR2 YSYEKL. There are 12 residues in the CDR3. The CDR3 region has the DNA TGCGCCAGCAGCCAGGACAGGGTGGAAGCTTTCTTT. Translating gives CASSQDRVEAFF.

V and J are TRBV12-3 or TRBV12-4 and TRBJ2-6; weak D call: TRBD2 (5 bases). The germline V and J ends were trimmed by 5 bases and 2 bases, with 7 bases remaining between them. This CDR3 spans 14 amino acids. CDR3 region: CASSTGTGANVLTF. CDR3 DNA: TGTGCCAGCAGTACCGGGACTGGGGCCAACGTCCTGACTTTC.

CDR3 nucleotides: TGTGCCAGCAGTTACCCTGAAAGGGGGGGCCCTTCTCAAGAGACCCAGTACTTC. Translation: CASSYPERGGPSQETQYF. This sequence joins TRBV6-6 and TRBJ2-5, with D possibly matching TRBD2 (7 bases). The CDR3 loop spans 18 amino acids. Germline CDR1 MNHNY, CDR2 SVGAGI (reference sequence). V lost 2 bases to trimming and J lost 2 bases, with 21 bases between them.

V is TRBV7-9 and J is TRBJ2-7, with a tentative D call TRBD1 (5 bases). This CDR3 has 12 residues. Trimming pared 5 bases from V and 6 bases from J, leaving 11 bases between. Germline CDR1 reads SEHNR; CDR2 reads FQNEAQ (reference sequence). CDR3 region: CASSLRTLEQYF. CDR3 bases: TGTGCCAGCAGCCTACGGACACTCGAGCAGTACTTC.

This clonotype occurred a few times. The rearrangement links TRBV14 to TRBJ2-1; D is uncertain. Trimming took 0 bases from V and 3 from J, leaving 6 bases between them. CDR3 length: 14 amino acids. In germline, CDR1 is SGHDN, CDR2 FVKESK. DNA for the CDR3: TGTGCCAGCAGCCAAGAGGCAATCTACAATGAGCAGTTCTTC. Protein product: CASSQEAIYNEQFF. Combining the CDR3 with reference TRBV14 and TRBJ2-1 gives the whole variable domain EAGVTQFPSHSVIEKGQTVTLRCDPISGHDNLYWYRRVMGKEIKFLLHFVKESKQDESGMPNNRFLAERTGGTYSTLKVQPAELEDSGVYFCASSQEAIYNEQFFGPGTRLTVL.

The J gene is TRBJ1-2, the V gene TRBV6-5; unclear D gene. There are 14 residues in the CDR3. CDR1 MNHEY and CDR2 SVGAGI come from the germline V gene. V gave up 5 bases and J gave up 5 bases, with 15 bases separating them. CDR3 DNA sequence: TGTGCCAGCAGTCCCCAGTGGAATGGGTATGGCTACACCTTC. It encodes CASSPQWNGYGYTF.

V gene TRBV4-1 combines with J gene TRBJ2-7; 10 bases are shared with TRBD1. The germline gives CDR1 MGHRA, CDR2 YSYEKL. The CDR3 is made up of 16 amino acids. V shed 3 bases, J shed 7 bases, and the junction held 12 bases outside the gene matches. CDR3 in amino acids: CASSHYGQGVAEEQYF. For the CDR3, the DNA is TGCGCCAGCAGCCATTACGGACAGGGGGTGGCTGAAGAGCAGTACTTC.

The chain employs TRBV6-1 and TRBJ1-6; perhaps TRBD1 as D (5 bases). The CDR3 loop spans 11 amino acids. V was cut by 7 bases and J by 17 bases, with 15 bases left in between. CDR1 and CDR2 from the germline V gene are MNHNS and SASEGT. The CDR3 sequence is CASMLQGGIHF. CDR3 sequence (DNA): TGTGCCAGCATGCTGCAGGGCGGGATCCACTTT.

This clonotype occurred many times. The gene calls are TRBV12-3 or TRBV12-4 and TRBJ2-2; TRBD1 agrees at 8 bases. V was pared by 5 bases and J by 9 bases, with 8 bases of the junction left unmatched. The CDR3 spans 14 residues. In nucleotides, the CDR3 is TGTGCCAGCAGTCCTGGACAGGGAGATCGGGAGCTGTTTTTT. The encoded protein is CASSPGQGDRELFF.